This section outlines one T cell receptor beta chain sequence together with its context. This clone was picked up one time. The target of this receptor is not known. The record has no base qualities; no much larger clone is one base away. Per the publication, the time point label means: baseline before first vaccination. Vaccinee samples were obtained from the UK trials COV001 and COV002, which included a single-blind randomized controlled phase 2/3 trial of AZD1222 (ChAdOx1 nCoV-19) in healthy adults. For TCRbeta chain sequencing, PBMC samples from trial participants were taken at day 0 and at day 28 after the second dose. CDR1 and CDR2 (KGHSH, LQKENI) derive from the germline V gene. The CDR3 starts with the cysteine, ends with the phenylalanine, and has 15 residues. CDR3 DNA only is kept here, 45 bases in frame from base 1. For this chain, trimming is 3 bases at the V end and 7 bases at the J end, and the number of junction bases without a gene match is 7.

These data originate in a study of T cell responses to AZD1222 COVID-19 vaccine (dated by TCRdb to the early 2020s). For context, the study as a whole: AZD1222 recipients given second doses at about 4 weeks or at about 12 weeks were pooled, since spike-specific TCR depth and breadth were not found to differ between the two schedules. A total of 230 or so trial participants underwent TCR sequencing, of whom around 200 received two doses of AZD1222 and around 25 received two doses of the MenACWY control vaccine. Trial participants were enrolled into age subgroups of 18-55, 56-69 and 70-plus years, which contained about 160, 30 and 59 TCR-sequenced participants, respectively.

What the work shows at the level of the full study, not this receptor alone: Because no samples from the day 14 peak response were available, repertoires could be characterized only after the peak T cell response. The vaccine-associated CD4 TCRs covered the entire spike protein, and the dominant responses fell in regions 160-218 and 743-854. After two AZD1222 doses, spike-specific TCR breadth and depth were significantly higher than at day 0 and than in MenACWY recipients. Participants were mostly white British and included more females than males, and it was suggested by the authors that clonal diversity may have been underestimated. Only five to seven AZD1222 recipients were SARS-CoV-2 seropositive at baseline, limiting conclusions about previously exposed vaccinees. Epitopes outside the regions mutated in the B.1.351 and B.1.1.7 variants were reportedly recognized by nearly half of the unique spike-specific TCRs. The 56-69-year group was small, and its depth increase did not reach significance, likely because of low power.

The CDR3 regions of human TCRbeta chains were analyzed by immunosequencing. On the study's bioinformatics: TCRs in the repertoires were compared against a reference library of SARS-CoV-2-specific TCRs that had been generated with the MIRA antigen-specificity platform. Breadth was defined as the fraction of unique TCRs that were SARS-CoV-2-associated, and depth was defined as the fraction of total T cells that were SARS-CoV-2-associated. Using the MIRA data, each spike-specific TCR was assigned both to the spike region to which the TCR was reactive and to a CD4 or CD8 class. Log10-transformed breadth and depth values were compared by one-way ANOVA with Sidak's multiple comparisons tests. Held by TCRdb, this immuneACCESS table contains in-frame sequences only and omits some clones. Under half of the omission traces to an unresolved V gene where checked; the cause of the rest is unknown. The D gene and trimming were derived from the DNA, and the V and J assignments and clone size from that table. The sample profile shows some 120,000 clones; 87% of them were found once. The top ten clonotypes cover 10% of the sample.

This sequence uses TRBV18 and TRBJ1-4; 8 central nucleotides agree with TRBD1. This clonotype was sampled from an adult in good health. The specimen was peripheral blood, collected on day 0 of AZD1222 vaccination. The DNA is TGTGCCAGCTCACCGCTTCAGGGGGCGGGTGAAAAACTGTTTTTT. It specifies CASSPLQGAGEKLFF. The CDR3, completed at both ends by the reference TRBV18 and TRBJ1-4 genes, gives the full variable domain NAGVMQNPRHLVRRRGQEARLRCSPMKGHSHVYWYRQLPEEGLKFMVYLQKENIIDESGMPKERFSAEFPKEGPSILRIQQVVRGDSAAYFCASSPLQGAGEKLFFGSGTQLSVL.